This record concerns one TCR beta chain sequence. Its cognate antigen is unknown. Here immunoSEQ multiplex PCR was the method, and the copy in TCRdb shows in-frame clones only, minus some. The sample holds more than 90,000 clones, about 89% seen once. The data were obtained in a study of T cell responses to AZD1222 COVID-19 vaccine. Study observations and caveats: Two doses of AZD1222 preceded a rise in Spike-specific TCR breadth and depth. It should be noted that donors were predominantly white British and more often female, and clonal diversity was possibly underestimated.

This sequence originates from an adult who received the AZD1222 COVID-19 vaccine. The specimen comprised peripheral blood, sampled 28 days after the second AZD1222 dose.

This chain's CDR3 is CASSRRRGTEAFF. The CDR3 DNA follows: TGTGCCAGCAGCCGCCGTCGGGGGACTGAAGCTTTCTTT. The chain employs TRBV11-3 and TRBJ1-1; weak D call: TRBD1 (5 bases). This CDR3 spans 13 amino acids. Between the trimmed V and J ends, which lost 5 bases and 5 bases, there was a span of 12 bases. Germline V gene data show CDR1 as SGHNT and CDR2 as YENEEA.